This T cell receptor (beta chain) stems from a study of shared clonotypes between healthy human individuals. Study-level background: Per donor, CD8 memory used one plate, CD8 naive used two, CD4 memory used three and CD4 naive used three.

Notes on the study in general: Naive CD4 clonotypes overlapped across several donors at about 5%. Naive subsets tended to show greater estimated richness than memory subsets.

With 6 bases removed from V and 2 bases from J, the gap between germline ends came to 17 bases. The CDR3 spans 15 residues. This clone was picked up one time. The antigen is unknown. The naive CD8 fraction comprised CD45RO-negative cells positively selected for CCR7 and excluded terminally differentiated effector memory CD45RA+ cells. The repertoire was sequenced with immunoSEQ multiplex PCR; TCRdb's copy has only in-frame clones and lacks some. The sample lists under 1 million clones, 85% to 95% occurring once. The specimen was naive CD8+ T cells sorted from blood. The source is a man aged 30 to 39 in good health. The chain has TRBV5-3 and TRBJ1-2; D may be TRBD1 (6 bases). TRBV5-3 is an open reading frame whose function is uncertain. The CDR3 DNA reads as TGTGCCAGAAATGAGAACAGGGAGGGAAACTATGGCTACACCTTC. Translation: CARNENREGNYGYTF.